The T cell receptor (beta chain) under discussion was sequenced for a study of blood T cell repertoires in COVID-19 (dated by TCRdb to 2018 to 2021). Background on the whole study: Samples from collaborators originated in the United States, Italy and Spain and spanned both the acute and convalescent phases of COVID-19. Where available, HLA class I and class II types were obtained from metadata supplied by the sample provider rather than from assay-based typing. A de-identified subject ID, COVID-19 status, age in years and sex were almost always included in the sample metadata. The samples were drawn from two sources: the first 160 participants of the ongoing ImmuneRACE study, and 1,000 to 1,500 subjects contributed by 6 global collaborators. The repertoires were released in a freely available public database intended as a resource for research on the immune response to SARS-CoV-2. The material from the prospective study consisted of cDNA or gDNA derived from T cells, B-cell-depleted T cells, or PBMCs. The dataset comprised deeply sampled blood TCRbeta repertoires from subjects exposed to, actively infected with, or recovered from COVID-19. Beyond this particular receptor, the publication reports: Clinical and demographic metadata were provided uncurated, with the amount varying by source and participant.

The immunoSEQ Assay, a bias-controlled multiplex PCR, was used to amplify TCRbeta CDR3 regions from genomic DNA. In the paper's pipeline: The number of nucleated cells in each sample was estimated from the amplification of reference gene primers within the assay. To quantify the absolute abundance of each unique TCRbeta CDR3 rearrangement, sequence reads were collapsed and filtered. For each sample, productive Simpson clonality was calculated as the square root of Simpson's diversity index across productive rearrangements. Here the immuneACCESS table is served through TCRdb, limited to in-frame sequences with V and J called. Missing clones are a known gap in these copies; in checked studies unresolved V genes cover under half, and the rest lacks a known reason. The V and J calls and clone size were taken over from that table, and D and trimming were inferred from the DNA. Present in this sample are 200,000 to 300,000 clones, approximately 84% of which were seen just once. The ten largest clones take up 4% to 4.5% of the sample.

A remark on this clone: No antigen is known for it. Per-base qualities were not stored, and no clone one base away is much larger.

Collaborating institutions collected whole blood in K2EDTA tubes following their own protocols. For TCRbeta analysis, collaborators shipped samples as frozen whole blood, isolated PBMCs, or DNA extracted from either of those sample types. The TCR comes from a man in his fifties or sixties with acute or convalescent COVID-19. Sequencing used peripheral blood.

The CDR3 protein sequence reads: CASSSGHSGWNYGYTF. The DNA is as follows: TGCGCCAGCAGCTCGGGACACTCGGGGTGGAACTATGGCTACACCTTC. The rearrangement combines TRBV5-1 with TRBJ1-2; the D gene is perhaps TRBD1, from 6 matching bases. The CDR3 runs 16 residues from the cysteine to the phenylalanine. The sequence is cut down to CDR3 DNA, 48 bases in frame from base 1. The CDR1 and CDR2 encoded by the germline V gene are SGHRS and YFSETQ. V gives up 3 bases and J gives up 2 bases, and the segment between their germline ends measures 17 bases.